This passage covers 26 T cell receptor beta chains from one sample sequenced in a study of CD8 T cells in ankylosing spondylitis. MiXCR, run by TCRdb on the 5' RACE reads, gives a single entry per CDR3 protein. The data contain a few hundred thousand distinct CDR3 sequences, less than 10% of them seen just once; the ten biggest clones take up roughly 15%. Their cognate antigens are unknown. Study-wide results and limits: Roughly eight highly homologous variants made up a TCR beta motif that seemed to typify ankylosing spondylitis blood.

Sequencing was carried out using blood, either unsorted or a sorted T cell fraction (not recorded which). These receptors originate from a male donor with ankylosing spondylitis.

For this clonotype: This clone may be a read error of a much larger clone one base away. V gene TRBV4-2 combines with J gene TRBJ2-1, with TRBD2 matching 8 bases. With V trimmed by 3 bases and J by 2 bases, 6 bases remained unmatched. The V gene's germline CDR1 is LGHNA and CDR2 YNFKEQ. This CDR3 has 16 amino acids. CDR3 sequence: CASSQWTSWTYNEQFF. The CDR3 nucleotides are TGTGCCAGCAGCCAGTGGACTAGCTGGACCTACAATGAGCAGTTCTTC.

This clonotype has ten or more counts. The chain couples TRBV7-9 to TRBJ2-1; no firm D call. Trimming removed 1 base at V and 3 bases at J, with 7 bases between. Germline CDR1 reads SEHNR; CDR2 reads FQNEAQ (reference sequence). The CDR3 extends over 14 amino acids. The CDR3, as DNA: TGTGCCAGCAGCTTAGTTTTTGACTACAATGAGCAGTTCTTC. It encodes CASSLVFDYNEQFF.

This clonotype came up a few times. This chain uses TRBV28 with TRBJ2-7; D not certain. The CDR3 runs 15 residues. CDR1 and CDR2 (germline): MDHEN, SYDVKM. Trimming took 6 bases from V and 0 from J, leaving 15 bases between them. Written as DNA, the CDR3 is TGTGCCAGCAGCCTTAGGACGGAGAGCTCCTACGAGCAGTACTTC. Protein product: CASSLRTESSYEQYF.

There are a few counts of this clonotype. V and J are TRBV6-1 and TRBJ1-5, with D perhaps matching TRBD1 (6 bases). The CDR3 runs 15 residues. V dropped 7 bases and J dropped 4 bases, with 17 bases sitting between them. Looked up from germline, CDR1 is MNHNS and CDR2 is SASEGT. CDR3 sequence (DNA): TGTGCCAGCACCTACCAGGGGTTACGAAATCAGCCCCAGCATTTT. It is translated as CASTYQGLRNQPQHF.

The chain links TRBV29-1 to TRBJ2-2; D may be TRBD1 (5 bases). Trimming left V 4 bases short and J 1 base short, with 10 bases between. CDR1 is SQVTM and CDR2 is ANQGSEA in the germline V gene. The CDR3 loop spans 14 amino acids. CDR3: CSVGGAGNTGELFF. The CDR3 bases are TGCAGCGTTGGTGGGGCAGGGAACACCGGGGAGCTGTTTTTT.

The table lists this clonotype with a few counts. V gene TRBV15 combines with J gene TRBJ2-1; no reliable D call. V gave up 5 bases and J gave up 7 bases, with 18 bases separating them. CDR1 and CDR2 (germline): LNHNV, YYDKDF (reference sequence). This CDR3 has 15 residues. The CDR3 loop reads CATSWNGLRKNEQFF. The DNA for the CDR3 is TGTGCCACCAGCTGGAACGGGTTGCGGAAAAATGAGCAGTTCTTC.

This clonotype was recorded a few times. This chain links TRBV2 with TRBJ2-2; possibly TRBD2 for D (5 bases). The CDR3 consists of 13 residues. The germline gives CDR1 SNHLY, CDR2 FYNNEI. V lost 8 bases to trimming and J lost 5 bases, with 12 bases between them. The CDR3 reads CASLGELTGELFF. The CDR3 DNA reads TGTGCCAGCCTCGGGGAACTTACCGGGGAGCTGTTTTTT.

The genes are TRBV19 and TRBJ2-7, with a weak D call TRBD1 (5 bases). Germline V gene sequence: CDR1 LNHDA, CDR2 SQIVND (reference sequence). The CDR3 covers 15 residues. Trimming cost V 5 bases and J 3 bases, with 17 bases left between them. The CDR3 region is CASSARDSADYEQYF. The CDR3 region has the DNA TGTGCCAGTAGTGCTCGAGACAGCGCCGACTACGAGCAGTACTTC.

The rearrangement links TRBV29-1 to TRBJ2-4, with 8 bases lining up with TRBD2. The CDR3 consists of 11 residues. Germline trimming cut 4 bases from V and 10 bases from J; bases unmatched to any gene: 3. Germline V CDR1 and CDR2: SQVTM, ANQGSEA. CDR3 in amino acids: CSVVLAGIQYF. In nucleotides, the CDR3 is TGCAGCGTTGTATTAGCGGGGATTCAGTACTTC. The full variable domain, its missing parts supplied by reference TRBV29-1 and TRBJ2-4, is SAVISQKPSRDICQRGTSLTIQCQVDSQVTMMFWYRQQPGQSLTLIATANQGSEATYESGFVIDKFPISRPNLTFSTLTVSNMSPEDSSIYLCSVVLAGIQYFGAGTRLSVL.

This clonotype was detected only a few times. This chain links TRBV20-1 with TRBJ1-5; a possible D gene is TRBD1 (5 bases). Looked up from germline, CDR1 is DFQATT and CDR2 is SNEGSKA (reference sequence). CDR3 length: 16 amino acids. Trimming took 3 bases from V and 2 from J, leaving 17 bases between them. CDR3 in amino acids: CSARAGVSGGNQPQHF. The DNA of the CDR3 is TGCAGTGCTAGGGCGGGGGTCTCCGGGGGCAATCAGCCCCAGCATTTT.

This chain joins TRBV10-3 and TRBJ1-5; TRBD1 agrees at 7 bases. The CDR3 consists of 14 residues. The V gene's germline CDR1 is ENHRY and CDR2 SYGVKD. J gave up 5 bases and V 8 bases, and 9 bases lay outside the gene matches. CDR3 sequence: CAIGPGTDYQPQHF. The DNA of the CDR3 is TGTGCCATCGGCCCTGGGACAGACTATCAGCCCCAGCATTTT.

The V call is TRBV7-9, the J call TRBJ1-1; D is uncertain. The CDR3 is made up of 14 amino acids. Per the germline V gene, CDR1 is SEHNR and CDR2 is FQNEAQ (reference sequence). V was trimmed by 5 bases and J by 4 bases, leaving 14 bases between them. CDR3 in DNA: TGTGCCAGCAGCCGATCGACCTCCGGCACTGAAGCTTTCTTT. Translation gives CASSRSTSGTEAFF.

At least ten counts were recorded for this clonotype. The rearrangement links TRBV5-1 to TRBJ2-1; 7 nucleotides agree with TRBD2. The V and J ends lost 7 bases and 5 bases, in that order; junction bases with no gene match: 3. The germline gives CDR1 SGHRS, CDR2 YFSETQ. CDR3 length: 12 residues. The CDR3 is CASGLADNEQFF. CDR3 DNA sequence: TGCGCCAGCGGGCTAGCGGACAATGAGCAGTTCTTC.

This clonotype occurred many times. The genes are TRBV28 and TRBJ2-7, with 9 bases aligning to TRBD2. Germline V gene data show CDR1 as MDHEN and CDR2 as SYDVKM. This CDR3 spans 14 amino acids. V shed 3 bases and J 3 bases; nucleotides not matched to a gene: 3. The CDR3 region is CASSFRTSDYEQYF. For the CDR3, the DNA is TGTGCCAGCAGTTTCAGGACTAGCGACTACGAGCAGTACTTC. The full variable domain, its missing parts supplied by reference TRBV28 and TRBJ2-7, is DVKVTQSSRYLVKRTGEKVFLECVQDMDHENMFWYRQDPGLGLRLIYFSYDVKMKEKGDIPEGYSVSREKKERFSLILESASTNQTSMYLCASSFRTSDYEQYFGPGTRLTVT.

This clonotype was detected only a few times. The gene calls are TRBV28 and TRBJ1-5; D may be TRBD1 (6 bases). CDR3 length: 17 amino acids. Germline V gene lookup returns CDR1 MDHEN and CDR2 SYDVKM. The germline V and J ends were trimmed by 5 bases and 7 bases, with 24 bases remaining between them. The CDR3 DNA reads TGTGCCAGCAGTACCCAAGGATGGGGGCCAATATTGCAGCCCCAGCATTTT. Its protein product is CASSTQGWGPILQPQHF.

This clonotype showed up just a few times. This rearrangement joins TRBV4-1 to TRBJ2-2; 8 nucleotides agree with TRBD2. Per the germline V gene, CDR1 is MGHRA and CDR2 is YSYEKL. The CDR3 is made up of 17 amino acids. V lost 1 base, J lost 8 bases, and 12 bases stayed unmatched. The CDR3 loop reads CASSQVDMGLVSGELFF. In nucleotides, the CDR3 is TGCGCCAGCAGCCAAGTGGATATGGGACTAGTCTCTGGGGAGCTGTTTTTT.

This chain links TRBV5-1 with TRBJ2-2; maybe TRBD1 (6 bases). With 0 bases removed from V and 0 bases from J, the gap between germline ends came to 12 bases. This CDR3 has 17 amino acids. Germline loops: CDR1 SGHRS, CDR2 YFSETQ. CDR3 sequence: CASSLAEDRPNTGELFF. Here the CDR3 DNA reads TGCGCCAGCAGCTTGGCGGAGGACAGACCGAACACCGGGGAGCTGTTTTTT.

This chain links TRBV12-3 or TRBV12-4 with TRBJ2-5; 7 bases match TRBD1. Trimming removed 3 bases from V and 13 bases from J; junction bases left unmatched: 11. The CDR3 extends over 13 amino acids. CDR3 in amino acids: CASSLLSRGTLYF. As DNA, the CDR3 is TGTGCCAGCAGTTTGTTATCCAGGGGGACGCTGTACTTC.

This clonotype was seen ten or more times. V gene TRBV28 combines with J gene TRBJ2-3; no definite D call. The CDR3 totals 19 residues. CDR1 and CDR2 from the germline V gene are MDHEN and SYDVKM. V was pared by 2 bases and J by 0 bases, with 21 bases between. DNA of the CDR3: TGTGCCAGCAGTTTAAGGGAAACCACAAGGATCAGAAGCACAGATACGCAGTATTTT. Translation: CASSLRETTRIRSTDTQYF.

The chain is built from TRBV7-3 and TRBJ2-1, with 9 bases identical to TRBD2. Trimming took 1 base from V and 8 from J; bases not matched to a gene: 9. Germline lookup yields CDR1 SGHTA and CDR2 FQGTGA. The CDR3 is 16 amino acids. CDR3 protein: CASSLISSGRSYEQFF. The CDR3 nucleotides read TGTGCCAGCAGCTTAATATCCAGCGGGAGGTCCTATGAGCAGTTCTTC. Full variable domain (missing parts from reference TRBV7-3 and TRBJ2-1): GAGVSQTPSNKVTEKGKYVELRCDPISGHTALYWYRQSLGQGPEFLIYFQGTGAADDSGLPNDRFFAVRPEGSVSTLKIQRTERGDSAVYLCASSLISSGRSYEQFFGPGTRLTVL.

This clonotype was seen a few times. V is TRBV30 and J is TRBJ2-1, with D uncertain. This CDR3 has 13 amino acids. The ends were cut back, 0 bases at V and 2 bases at J, with 5 bases in the middle. From germline, CDR1 is GTSNPN and CDR2 SVGIG (reference sequence). The CDR3 sequence: CAWSVGTYNEQFF. The CDR3 DNA is TGTGCCTGGAGTGTAGGAACCTACAATGAGCAGTTCTTC.

Many counts were recorded for this clonotype. The chain uses TRBV3-1 and TRBJ2-7; D gene ambiguous. The V gene's germline CDR1 is LGHDT and CDR2 YNNKEL (reference sequence). V gave up 1 base and J gave up 3 bases, with 10 bases separating them. This CDR3 is built from 14 residues. CDR3 residues: CASSQAGSNYEQYF. In DNA, the CDR3 is TGTGCCAGCAGCCAAGCGGGCAGCAACTACGAGCAGTACTTC.

This clonotype was recorded many times. The rearrangement uses TRBV9 and TRBJ2-2, with no clear D. The germline V gene has CDR1 SGDLS and CDR2 YYNGEE. The germline V and J ends were trimmed by 0 bases and 1 base, with 10 bases remaining between them. This CDR3 is built from 16 residues. CDR3 loop: CASSVAAGGNTGELFF. The CDR3, as DNA: TGTGCCAGCAGCGTAGCTGCAGGTGGGAACACCGGGGAGCTGTTTTTT.

There are a few counts of this clonotype. V gene TRBV10-3 combines with J gene TRBJ2-7, with D unresolved. In germline, CDR1 is ENHRY, CDR2 SYGVKD. The CDR3 spans 13 residues. The V gene lost 8 bases and the J gene lost 0 bases, with 11 bases spanning the gap. The DNA of the CDR3 is TGTGCCATCTCCCCCGACCACTCCTACGAGCAGTACTTC. Translated: CAISPDHSYEQYF.

At least ten counts were recorded for this clonotype. The rearrangement uses TRBV12-3 or TRBV12-4 and TRBJ2-3; 8 positions agree with TRBD2. The CDR3 is made up of 15 amino acids. J lost 3 bases, V lost 8 bases, and 10 bases had no gene match. The CDR3 here is CASFESSGPTDTQYF. The DNA of the CDR3 is TGTGCCAGCTTCGAATCTAGCGGGCCAACAGATACGCAGTATTTT.

The chain recombines TRBV20-1 with TRBJ1-1; no reliable D call. Germline loops: CDR1 DFQATT, CDR2 SNEGSKA (reference sequence). V lost 0 bases and J 4 bases, leaving 15 bases between the germline ends. This CDR3 contains 15 residues. The CDR3 DNA is TGCAGTGCTAGAGACTTACCATCACTGGGCACTGAAGCTTTCTTT. This codes for CSARDLPSLGTEAFF.